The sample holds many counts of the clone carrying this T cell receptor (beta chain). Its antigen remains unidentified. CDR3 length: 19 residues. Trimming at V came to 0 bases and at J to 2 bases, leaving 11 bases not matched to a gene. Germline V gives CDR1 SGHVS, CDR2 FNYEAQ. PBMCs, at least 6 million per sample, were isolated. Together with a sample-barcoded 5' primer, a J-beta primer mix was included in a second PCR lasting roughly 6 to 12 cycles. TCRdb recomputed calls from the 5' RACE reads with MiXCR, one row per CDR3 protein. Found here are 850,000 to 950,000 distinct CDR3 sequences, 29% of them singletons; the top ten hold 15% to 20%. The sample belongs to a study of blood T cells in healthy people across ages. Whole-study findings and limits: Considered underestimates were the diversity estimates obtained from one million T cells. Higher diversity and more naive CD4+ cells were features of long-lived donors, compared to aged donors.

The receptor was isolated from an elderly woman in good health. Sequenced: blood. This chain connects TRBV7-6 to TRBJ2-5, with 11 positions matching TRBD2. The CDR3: CASSLAGLAGGPRQETQYF. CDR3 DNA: TGTGCCAGCAGCTTAGCTGGTTTAGCGGGGGGGCCTCGGCAAGAGACCCAGTACTTC.